The 14 T cell receptor beta chains reported below all come from one sample, sequenced in a study of graft-versus-host responses after intestinal transplantation. Clones were read by immunoSEQ multiplex PCR, and TCRdb kept only the in-frame ones, dropping some. The repertoire holds 9,100 or so clones, with approximately 90% as singletons. Source: PBMCs, taken just over 42 days after intestinal transplant. All receptors derive from a human patient who received an intestinal transplant, so some T cells may come from the graft donor.

The V gene is TRBV7-4, the J gene TRBJ1-2; TRBD1 agrees at 9 bases. Germline V CDR1 and CDR2: SGHVT, SQSDAQ. This CDR3 region has 16 residues. Trimming removed 1 base from V and 4 bases from J; junction bases left unmatched: 7. CDR3 in DNA: TGTGCCAGCAGCTTAGGGGGGACAGGGTGGCTCTATGGCTACACCTTC. This encodes CASSLGGTGWLYGYTF.

This chain connects TRBV6-5 to TRBJ2-1, with 10 bases aligning to TRBD1. V dropped 5 bases and J dropped 5; count of bases not matched to a gene: 6. The germline V gene has CDR1 MNHEY and CDR2 SVGAGI. The CDR3 extends over 15 amino acids. The CDR3 nucleotides read TGTGCCAGCAGTCCGGACAGGGGGTACAACAATGAGCAGTTCTTC. Its protein is CASSPDRGYNNEQFF.

The rearrangement uses TRBV28 and TRBJ2-5; TRBD2 is a possible D gene (5 bases). With 0 bases removed from V and 3 bases from J, the gap between germline ends came to 11 bases. The CDR3 is 15 residues long. The germline gives CDR1 MDHEN, CDR2 SYDVKM. CDR3: CASSLWSSIEETQYF. The CDR3 bases are TGTGCCAGCAGTTTATGGTCTAGCATTGAAGAGACCCAGTACTTC.

The chain is built from TRBV18 and TRBJ2-7; D perhaps matches TRBD1 (5 bases). Germline V CDR1 and CDR2: KGHSH, LQKENI. Trimming took 3 bases from V and 3 from J, leaving 9 bases between them. The CDR3 runs to 13 residues. The CDR3 loop is CASSPPRVYEQYF. CDR3 coding DNA: TGTGCCAGCTCACCTCCCAGGGTCTACGAGCAGTACTTC.

The chain uses TRBV19 and TRBJ1-1; D uncertain. Germline V gives CDR1 LNHDA, CDR2 SQIVND (reference sequence). The CDR3 covers 15 residues. V was shortened by 5 bases and J by 0 bases, with 13 bases between the two germline ends. CDR3 in amino acids: CASSPRLRLNTEAFF. CDR3 nucleotides: TGTGCCAGTAGTCCCCGTCTCAGATTGAACACTGAAGCTTTCTTT.

This chain joins TRBV10-2 and TRBJ2-4; a weak D match, TRBD2 (5 bases). Per the germline V gene, CDR1 is WSHSY and CDR2 is SAAADI. There are 19 residues in the CDR3. Deletions cut 3 bases from V and 0 bases from J, with 21 bases between. The DNA for the CDR3 is TGCGCCAGCAGTGAATTGGCCTGGACTGGAAGGCTAGCCAAAAACATTCAGTACTTC. Residues: CASSELAWTGRLAKNIQYF.

The genes are TRBV29-1 and TRBJ2-1; 10 bases agree with TRBD2. V shed 3 bases and J 6 bases; nucleotides not matched to a gene: 2. Germline loops: CDR1 SQVTM, CDR2 ANQGSEA. CDR3 length equals 13 residues. The CDR3 DNA reads TGCAGCGTTGATCCTAGCGGGGGCAATGAGCAGTTCTTC. It is translated as CSVDPSGGNEQFF.

The J gene is TRBJ2-1, the V gene TRBV7-2, with 11 bases aligning to TRBD2. This CDR3 is 15 amino acids long. Germline V gives CDR1 SGHTA, CDR2 FQGNSA. The trim removed 3 bases at V and 9 bases at J, leaving 7 bases unmatched. The CDR3 region is CASSFLAGGRVEQFF. CDR3 bases: TGTGCCAGCAGCTTTCTAGCGGGGGGCCGTGTTGAGCAGTTCTTC.

The rearrangement links TRBV28 to TRBJ2-3, with a weak D call TRBD1 (6 bases). V was shortened by 3 bases and J by 4 bases, with 17 bases between the two germline ends. Germline CDR1 is MDHEN and CDR2 is SYDVKM. The CDR3 length is 16 residues. In nucleotides, the CDR3 is TGTGCCAGCAGTTTGGCAGGGGTCTTAAGGTCAGATACGCAGTATTTT. Its protein is CASSLAGVLRSDTQYF.

CDR3 DNA sequence: TGTGCCAGCAGCCATCGACCCTACATCACAGATACGCAGTATTTT. Translated, it gives CASSHRPYITDTQYF. V and J are TRBV13 and TRBJ2-3; D unclear. V lost 5 bases, J lost 2 bases, and 14 bases lay in between. The V gene's germline CDR1 is PRHDT and CDR2 FYEKMQ (reference sequence). CDR3 length equals 15 residues.

The V call is TRBV2, the J call TRBJ2-3; D is perhaps TRBD2 (5 bases). V lost 3 bases to trimming and J lost 4 bases, with 5 bases between them. Germline CDR1 SNHLY, CDR2 FYNNEI. This CDR3 is built from 12 residues. CDR3 region: CASSERADTQYF. The CDR3 nucleotides read TGTGCCAGCAGTGAGAGGGCAGATACGCAGTATTTT.

This chain links TRBV5-6 with TRBJ2-1, with TRBD1 as a possible D gene (7 bases). V gave up 0 bases and J gave up 7 bases, with 14 bases separating them. Germline loops: CDR1 SGHDT, CDR2 YYEEEE. The CDR3 consists of 15 residues. The CDR3, as DNA: TGTGCCAGCAGCTTGGTTCAGGGGGGTAGGAATGAGCAGTTCTTC. It specifies CASSLVQGGRNEQFF.

This rearrangement joins TRBV11-2 to TRBJ2-2, with D uncertain. CDR3 length: 17 amino acids. The germline gives CDR1 SGHAT, CDR2 FQNNGV. With 5 bases removed from V and 2 bases from J, the gap between germline ends came to 18 bases. For the CDR3, the DNA is TGTGCCAGCAGCCGGCGGATGGGATTAGATAACACCGGGGAGCTGTTTTTT. It is translated as CASSRRMGLDNTGELFF.

This sequence joins TRBV10-3 and TRBJ1-5; unclear D gene. Per germline, CDR1 ENHRY and CDR2 SYGVKD. This CDR3 is built from 14 residues. Trimming left V 6 bases short and J 4 bases short, with 13 bases between. CDR3 sequence reads: CAISGGVGNQPQHF. CDR3 nucleotides: TGTGCCATCAGCGGAGGTGTGGGTAATCAGCCCCAGCATTTT.